The clone carrying this T cell receptor beta chain was observed at least ten times. As yet, its antigen is unknown. These data come from a study of CD8 T cells in ankylosing spondylitis. Study-level points and caveats: Characteristic of ankylosing spondylitis blood, it appeared, was a TCR beta motif comprising several highly homologous variants. Reportedly, matched ankylosing spondylitis synovial fluid was significantly enriched for disease-linked clones. There were earlier reports of some motif variants in reactive arthritis synovial fluid and blood. Disease-linked clones bore a CD8+ phenotype and were relatively rare in peripheral blood.

Germline trimming cut 6 bases from V and 4 bases from J; bases unmatched to any gene: 5. Germline loops: CDR1 MNHEY, CDR2 SVGAGI. The CDR3 has 14 amino acids. Quantitative 5'-RACE with molecular barcodes produced the TCR beta libraries. TCRdb recomputed calls from the 5' RACE reads with MiXCR, one row per CDR3 protein. This sample yields some 400,000 distinct CDR3 sequences, of which around 22% are seen a single time; 15% to 20% belongs to the top ten. This sequence joins TRBV6-5 and TRBJ2-7, with 11 bases identical to TRBD2. Sample: blood, either unsorted or a sorted T cell fraction (not recorded which). The sequence was collected from a male donor with ankylosing spondylitis. CDR3 protein: CASRLLAGEYEQYF. The CDR3 DNA is TGTGCCAGCAGGTTACTAGCGGGAGAGTACGAGCAGTACTTC.